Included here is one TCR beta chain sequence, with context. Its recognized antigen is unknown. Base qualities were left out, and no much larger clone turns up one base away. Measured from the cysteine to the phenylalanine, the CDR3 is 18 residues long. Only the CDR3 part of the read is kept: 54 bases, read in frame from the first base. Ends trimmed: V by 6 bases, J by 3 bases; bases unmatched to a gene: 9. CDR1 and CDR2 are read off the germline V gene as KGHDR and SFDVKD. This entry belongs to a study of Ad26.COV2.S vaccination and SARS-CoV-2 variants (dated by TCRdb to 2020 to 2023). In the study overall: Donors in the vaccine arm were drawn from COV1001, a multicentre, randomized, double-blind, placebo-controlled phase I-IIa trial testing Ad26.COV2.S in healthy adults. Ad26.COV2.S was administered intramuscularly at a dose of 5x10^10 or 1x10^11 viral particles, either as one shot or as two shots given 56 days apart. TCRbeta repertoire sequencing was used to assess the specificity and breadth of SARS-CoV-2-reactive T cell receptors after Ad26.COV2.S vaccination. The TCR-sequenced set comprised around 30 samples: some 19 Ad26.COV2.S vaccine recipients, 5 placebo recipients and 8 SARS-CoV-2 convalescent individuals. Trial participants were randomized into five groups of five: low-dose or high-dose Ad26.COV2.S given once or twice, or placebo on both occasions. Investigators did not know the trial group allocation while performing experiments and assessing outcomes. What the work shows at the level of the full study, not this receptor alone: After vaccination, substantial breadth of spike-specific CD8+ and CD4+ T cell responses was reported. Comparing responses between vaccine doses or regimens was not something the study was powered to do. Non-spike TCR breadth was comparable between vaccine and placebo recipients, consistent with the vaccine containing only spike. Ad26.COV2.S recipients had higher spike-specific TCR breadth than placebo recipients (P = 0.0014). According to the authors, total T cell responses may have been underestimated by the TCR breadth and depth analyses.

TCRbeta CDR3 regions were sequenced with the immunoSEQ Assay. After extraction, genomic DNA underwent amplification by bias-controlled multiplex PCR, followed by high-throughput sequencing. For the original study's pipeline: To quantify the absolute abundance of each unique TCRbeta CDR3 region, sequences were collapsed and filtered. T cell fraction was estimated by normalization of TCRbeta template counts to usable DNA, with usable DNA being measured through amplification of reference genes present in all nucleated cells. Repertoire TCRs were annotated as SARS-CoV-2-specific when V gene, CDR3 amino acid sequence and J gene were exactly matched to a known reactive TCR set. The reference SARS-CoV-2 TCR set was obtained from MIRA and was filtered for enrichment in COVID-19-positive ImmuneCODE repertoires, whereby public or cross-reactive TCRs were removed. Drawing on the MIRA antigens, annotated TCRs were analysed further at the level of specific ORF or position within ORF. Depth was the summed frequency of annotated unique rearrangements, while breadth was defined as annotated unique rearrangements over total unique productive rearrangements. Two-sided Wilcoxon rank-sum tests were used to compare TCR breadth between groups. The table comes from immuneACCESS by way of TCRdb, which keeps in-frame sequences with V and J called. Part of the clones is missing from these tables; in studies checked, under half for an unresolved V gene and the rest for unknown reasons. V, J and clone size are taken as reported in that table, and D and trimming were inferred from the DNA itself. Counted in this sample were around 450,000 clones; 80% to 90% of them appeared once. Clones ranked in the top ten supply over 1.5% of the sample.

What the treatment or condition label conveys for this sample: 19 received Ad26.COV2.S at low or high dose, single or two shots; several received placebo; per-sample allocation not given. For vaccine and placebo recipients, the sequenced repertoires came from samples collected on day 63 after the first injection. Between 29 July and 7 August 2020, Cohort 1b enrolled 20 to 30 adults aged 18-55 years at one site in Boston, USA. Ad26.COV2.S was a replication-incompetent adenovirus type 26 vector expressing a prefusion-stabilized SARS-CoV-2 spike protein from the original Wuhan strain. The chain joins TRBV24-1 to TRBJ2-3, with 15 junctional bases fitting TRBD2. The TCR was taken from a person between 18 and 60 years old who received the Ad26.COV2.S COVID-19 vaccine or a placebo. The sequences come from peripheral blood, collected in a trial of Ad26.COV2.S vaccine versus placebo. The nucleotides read TGTGCCACCAGTCAAACGAGGACTAGCGGGAGGGGGACAGATACGCAGTATTTT. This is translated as CATSQTRTSGRGTDTQYF.